This TCR beta chain was recovered during a study of PD-1 blockade in classical Hodgkin lymphoma. In regard to this clone: Its specificity is not known.

The CDR3 has 14 amino acids. V lost 2 bases and J lost 0, with 7 bases in between. Germline CDR1 reads MNHEY; CDR2 reads SVGAGI. Study-level findings and limits: It was among complete responders that baseline diversity resembled that of newly diagnosed patients.

Produced via immunoSEQ multiplex PCR; TCRdb's table is partial and in-frame only. The table includes 40,000 to 50,000 clones, around 87% detected once. Every patient relapsed after autologous stem cell transplantation, and brentuximab vedotin exposure varied. The chain combines TRBV6-5 with TRBJ1-1; D gene uncertain. The sample was peripheral blood mononuclear cells (PBMCs), taken before the second cycle of nivolumab. The TCR sequence derives from a human donor with classical Hodgkin lymphoma. Written as DNA, the CDR3 is TGTGCCAGCAGTTACCTGTCAGTGAACACTGAAGCTTTCTTT. Translating it yields CASSYLSVNTEAFF.